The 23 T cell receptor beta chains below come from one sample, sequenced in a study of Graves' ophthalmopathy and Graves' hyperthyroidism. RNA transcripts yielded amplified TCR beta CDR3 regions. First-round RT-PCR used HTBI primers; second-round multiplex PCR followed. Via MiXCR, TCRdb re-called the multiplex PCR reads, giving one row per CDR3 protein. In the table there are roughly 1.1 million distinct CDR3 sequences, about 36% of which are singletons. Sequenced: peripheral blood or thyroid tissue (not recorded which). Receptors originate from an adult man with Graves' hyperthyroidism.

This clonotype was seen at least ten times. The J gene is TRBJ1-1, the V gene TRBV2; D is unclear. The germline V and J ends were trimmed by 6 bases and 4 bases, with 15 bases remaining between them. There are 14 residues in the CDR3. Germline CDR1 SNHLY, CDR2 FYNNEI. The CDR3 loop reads CASSKGREITEAFF. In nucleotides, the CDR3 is TGTGCCAGCAGCAAGGGTAGGGAAATCACTGAAGCTTTCTTT.

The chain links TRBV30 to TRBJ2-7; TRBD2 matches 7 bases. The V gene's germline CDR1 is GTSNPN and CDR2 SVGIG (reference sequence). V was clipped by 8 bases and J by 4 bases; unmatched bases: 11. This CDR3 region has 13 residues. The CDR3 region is CAGNSGTSYEQYF. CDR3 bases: TGTGCCGGAAACAGCGGGACGTCTTACGAGCAGTACTTC.

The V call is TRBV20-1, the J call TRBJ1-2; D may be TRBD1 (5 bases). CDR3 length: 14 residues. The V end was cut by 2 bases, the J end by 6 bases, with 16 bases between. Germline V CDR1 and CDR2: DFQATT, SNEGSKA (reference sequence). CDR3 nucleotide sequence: TGCAGTGCTAGACAGACTAGCGGGGACGATGGCTACACCTTC. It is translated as CSARQTSGDDGYTF.

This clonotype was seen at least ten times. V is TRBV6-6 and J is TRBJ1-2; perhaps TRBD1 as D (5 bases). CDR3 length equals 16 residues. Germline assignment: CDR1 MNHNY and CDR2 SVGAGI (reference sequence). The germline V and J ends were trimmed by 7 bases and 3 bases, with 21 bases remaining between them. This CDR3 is CASTNARALGDYGYTF. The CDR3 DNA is TGTGCCAGCACCAATGCTAGGGCTCTAGGGGACTATGGCTACACCTTC.

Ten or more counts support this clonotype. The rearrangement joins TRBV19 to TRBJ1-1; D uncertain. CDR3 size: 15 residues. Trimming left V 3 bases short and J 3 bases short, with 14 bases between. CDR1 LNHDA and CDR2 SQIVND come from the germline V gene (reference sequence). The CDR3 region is CASSIRRRWDTEAFF. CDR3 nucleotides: TGTGCCAGTAGTATCCGGCGGAGGTGGGACACTGAAGCTTTCTTT.

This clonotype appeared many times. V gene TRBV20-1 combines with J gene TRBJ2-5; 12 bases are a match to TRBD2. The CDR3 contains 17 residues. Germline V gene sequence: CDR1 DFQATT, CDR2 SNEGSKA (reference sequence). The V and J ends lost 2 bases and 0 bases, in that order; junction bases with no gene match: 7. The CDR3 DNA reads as TGCAGTGCTAGACGACTAGCGGGGGCCTTGTACCAAGAGACCCAGTACTTC. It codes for CSARRLAGALYQETQYF.

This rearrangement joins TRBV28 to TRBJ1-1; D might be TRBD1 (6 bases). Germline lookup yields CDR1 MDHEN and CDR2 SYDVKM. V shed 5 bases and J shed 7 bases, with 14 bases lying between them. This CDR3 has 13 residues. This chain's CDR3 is CASSPGVIREAFF. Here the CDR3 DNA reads TGTGCCAGCAGTCCAGGGGTAATCCGTGAAGCTTTCTTT.

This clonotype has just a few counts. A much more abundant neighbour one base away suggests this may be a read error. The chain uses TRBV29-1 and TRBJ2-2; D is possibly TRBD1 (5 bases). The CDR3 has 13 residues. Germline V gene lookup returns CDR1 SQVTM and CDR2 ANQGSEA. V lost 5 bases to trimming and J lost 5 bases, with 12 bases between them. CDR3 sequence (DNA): TGCAGCGTTCTTGCAGGGTTGACCGGGGAGCTGTTTTTT. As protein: CSVLAGLTGELFF.

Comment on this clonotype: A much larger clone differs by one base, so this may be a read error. The CDR3 sequence: CASSRDSTYGYTF. The DNA of the CDR3 is TGTGCCAGCAGCCGTGACAGTACCTATGGCTACACCTTC. V is TRBV5-6 and J is TRBJ1-2; maybe TRBD1 (5 bases). The germline CDR1 and CDR2 sequences are SGHDT and YYEEEE. CDR3 length: 13 residues. The V gene lost 4 bases and the J gene lost 4 bases, with 11 bases spanning the gap.

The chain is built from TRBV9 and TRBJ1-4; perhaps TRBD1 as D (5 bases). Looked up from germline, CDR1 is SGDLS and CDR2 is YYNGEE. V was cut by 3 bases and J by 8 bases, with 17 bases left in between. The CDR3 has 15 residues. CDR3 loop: CASSGRRGNGEKLFF. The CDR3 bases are TGTGCCAGCAGCGGAAGACGGGGGAATGGAGAAAAACTGTTTTTT. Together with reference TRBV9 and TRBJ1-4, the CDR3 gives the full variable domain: DSGVTQTPKHLITATGQRVTLRCSPRSGDLSVYWYQQSLDQGLQFLIQYYNGEERAKGNILERFSAQQFPDLHSELNLSSLELGDSALYFCASSGRRGNGEKLFFGSGTQLSVL.

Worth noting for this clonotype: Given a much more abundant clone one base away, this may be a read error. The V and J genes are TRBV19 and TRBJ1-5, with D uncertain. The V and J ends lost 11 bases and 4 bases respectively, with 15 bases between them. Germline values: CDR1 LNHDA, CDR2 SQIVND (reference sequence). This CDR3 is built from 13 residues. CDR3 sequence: CAGNRTPNQPQHF. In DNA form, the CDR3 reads TGTGCCGGTAATCGCACACCAAATCAGCCCCAGCATTTT.

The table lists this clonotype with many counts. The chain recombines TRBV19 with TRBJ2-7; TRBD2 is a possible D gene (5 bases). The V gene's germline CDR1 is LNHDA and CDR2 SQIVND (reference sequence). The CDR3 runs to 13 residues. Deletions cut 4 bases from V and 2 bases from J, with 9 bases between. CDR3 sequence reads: CASSSGSTYEQYF. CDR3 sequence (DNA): TGTGCCAGTAGTAGCGGGTCAACCTACGAGCAGTACTTC. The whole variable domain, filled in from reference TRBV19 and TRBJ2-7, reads DGGITQSPKYLFRKEGQNVTLSCEQNLNHDAMYWYRQDPGQGLRLIYYSQIVNDFQKGDIAEGYSVSREKKESFPLTVTSAQKNPTAFYLCASSSGSTYEQYFGPGTRLTVT.

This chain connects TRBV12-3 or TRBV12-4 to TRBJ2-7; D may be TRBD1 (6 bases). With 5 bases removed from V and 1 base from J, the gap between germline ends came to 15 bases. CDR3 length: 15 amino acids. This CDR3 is CASSRSGGPSYEQYF. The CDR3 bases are TGTGCCAGCAGTCGTAGTGGGGGCCCTTCCTACGAGCAGTACTTC.

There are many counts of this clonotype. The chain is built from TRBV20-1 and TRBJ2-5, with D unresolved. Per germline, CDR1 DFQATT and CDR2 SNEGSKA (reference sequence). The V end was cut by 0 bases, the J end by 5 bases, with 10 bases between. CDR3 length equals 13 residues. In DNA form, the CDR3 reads TGCAGTGCTAGAGATCAATCCCGGGAGACCCAGTACTTC. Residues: CSARDQSRETQYF.

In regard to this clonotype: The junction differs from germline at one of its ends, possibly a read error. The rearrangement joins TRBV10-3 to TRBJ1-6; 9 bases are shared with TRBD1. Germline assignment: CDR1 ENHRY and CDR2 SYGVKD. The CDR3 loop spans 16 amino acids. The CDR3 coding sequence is TGTGCCAGCAGTGAATTGGAGGGACAGGGAAAATCACCCCTCCACTTT. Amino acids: CASSELEGQGKSPLHF.

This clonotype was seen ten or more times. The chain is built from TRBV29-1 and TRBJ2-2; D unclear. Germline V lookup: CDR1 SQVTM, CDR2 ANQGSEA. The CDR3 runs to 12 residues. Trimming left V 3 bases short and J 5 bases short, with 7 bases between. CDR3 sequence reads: CSVDADTGELFF. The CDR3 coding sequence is TGCAGCGTTGATGCCGATACCGGGGAGCTGTTTTTT.

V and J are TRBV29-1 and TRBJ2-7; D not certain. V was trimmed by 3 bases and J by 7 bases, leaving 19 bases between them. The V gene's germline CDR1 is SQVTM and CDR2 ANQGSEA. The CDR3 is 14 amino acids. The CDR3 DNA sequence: TGCAGCGTTGAGGGCTCAAAGGGCTACAATGAGCAGTACTTC. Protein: CSVEGSKGYNEQYF.

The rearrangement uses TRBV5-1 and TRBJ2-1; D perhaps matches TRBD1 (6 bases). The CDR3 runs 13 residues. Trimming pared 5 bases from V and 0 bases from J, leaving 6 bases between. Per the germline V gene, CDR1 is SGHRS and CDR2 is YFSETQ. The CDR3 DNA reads TGCGCCAGCAGGACAGGCTCCTACAATGAGCAGTTCTTC. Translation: CASRTGSYNEQFF.

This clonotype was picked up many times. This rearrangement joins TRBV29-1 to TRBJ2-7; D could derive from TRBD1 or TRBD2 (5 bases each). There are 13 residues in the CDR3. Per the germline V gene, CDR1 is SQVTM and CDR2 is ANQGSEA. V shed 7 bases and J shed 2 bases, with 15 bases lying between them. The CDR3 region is CSGTGPKAYEQYF. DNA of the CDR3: TGCAGCGGGACGGGACCGAAAGCCTACGAGCAGTACTTC.

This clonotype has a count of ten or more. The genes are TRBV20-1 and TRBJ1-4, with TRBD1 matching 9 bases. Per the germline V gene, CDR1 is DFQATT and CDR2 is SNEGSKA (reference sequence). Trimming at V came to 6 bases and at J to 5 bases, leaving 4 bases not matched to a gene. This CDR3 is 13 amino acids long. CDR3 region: CSARDRENEKLFF. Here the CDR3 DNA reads TGCAGTGCCCGGGACAGGGAGAATGAAAAACTGTTTTTT.

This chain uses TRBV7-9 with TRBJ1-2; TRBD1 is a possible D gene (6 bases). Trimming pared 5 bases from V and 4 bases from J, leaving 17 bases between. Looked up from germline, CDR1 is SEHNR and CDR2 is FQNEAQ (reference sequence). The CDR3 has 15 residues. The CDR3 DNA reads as TGTGCCAGCAGCCATCCACAGGGACAATTCTATGGCTACACCTTC. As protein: CASSHPQGQFYGYTF.

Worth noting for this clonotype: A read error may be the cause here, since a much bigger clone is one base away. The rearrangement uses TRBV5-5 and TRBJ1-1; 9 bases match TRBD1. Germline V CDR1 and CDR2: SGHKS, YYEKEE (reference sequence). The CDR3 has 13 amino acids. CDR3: CASSGGQGLEPFF. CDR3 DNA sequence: TGTGCCAGCAGCGGGGGACAGGGCCTTGAACCTTTCTTT.

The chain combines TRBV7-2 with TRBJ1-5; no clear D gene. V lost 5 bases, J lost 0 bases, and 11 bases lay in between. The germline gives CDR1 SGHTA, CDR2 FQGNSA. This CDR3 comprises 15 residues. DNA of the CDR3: TGTGCCAGCAGCGAGTGGGGTAATAGCAATCAGCCCCAGCATTTT. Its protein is CASSEWGNSNQPQHF. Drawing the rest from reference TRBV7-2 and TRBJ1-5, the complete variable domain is GAGVSQSPSNKVTEKGKDVELRCDPISGHTALYWYRQSLGQGLEFLIYFQGNSAPDKSGLPSDRFSAERTGGSVSTLTIQRTQQEDSAVYLCASSEWGNSNQPQHFGDGTRLSIL.